This entry concerns a single TCR beta chain. What it binds is unknown. V was pared by 5 bases and J by 4 bases, with 23 bases between. CDR3 length: 18 residues. This specimen belongs to a study of T-cell reconstitution after alpha-beta-depleted transplantation in children. Study observations and caveats: Newly generated T cells supplied most T-cell counts and diversity one year post-transplant. Reports say that about two months after transplant, the alpha-beta T cells came out of several hundred graft clones that had expanded.

During its preparation, the TCRbeta library received unique molecular identifiers. A single record per CDR3 protein comes from TCRdb applying MiXCR to the PCR reads. The table includes 610,000 or so distinct CDR3 sequences, 27% detected once. The TCR sequence derives from a boy less than two years old with Wiskott-Aldrich syndrome, due to receive a stem cell transplant. The J gene is TRBJ2-2, the V gene TRBV12-3 or TRBV12-4; possibly TRBD2 for D (6 bases). The sequencing used PBMCs, collected before TCRalphabeta/CD19-depleted stem cell transplant. The CDR3 DNA sequence: TGTGCCAGCAGTGCGGGGTACAACCCCGGGTGGGGCACCGGGGAGCTGTTTTTT. Protein product: CASSAGYNPGWGTGELFF.